Below are 30 T cell receptor beta chains sequenced from a single sample in a study. One entry per CDR3 protein, called by TCRdb with MiXCR from the 5' RACE reads. The sample contains tens of thousands of distinct CDR3 sequences, around 20% of which appear only once. Treg sorting used a CD4+CD25+CD127-/low gate. Sequencing was done on a sample of Tregs sorted from blood. The receptors shown here come from a female donor with breast cancer.

This clonotype was seen only a few times. A read error may be the cause here, since a much bigger clone is one base away. The V call is TRBV18, the J call TRBJ2-7; 7 bases are shared with TRBD2. In germline, CDR1 is KGHSH, CDR2 LQKENI. This CDR3 is 15 amino acids long. The CDR3 here is CAGSPRAGETYEQYF. DNA of the CDR3: TGTGCCGGCTCACCACGGGCGGGAGAGACCTACGAGCAGTACTTC.

This clonotype has only a few counts. The chain joins TRBV9 to TRBJ2-7, with 11 positions matching TRBD2. The CDR3 is made up of 16 amino acids. Germline CDR1 reads SGDLS; CDR2 reads YYNGEE. V was pared by 7 bases and J by 7 bases, with 16 bases of the junction left unmatched. The CDR3 nucleotides are TGTGCCAGCGGCCCTCTCCCCTTAGCGGGGGGGCGGGAGCAGTACTTC. Translated, it gives CASGPLPLAGGREQYF.

Only a few counts were recorded for this clonotype. As DNA, the CDR3 is TGTGCCAGCGTGTACAACAGGGGTCAGCCCCAGCATTTT. Translation gives CASVYNRGQPQHF. The genes are TRBV28 and TRBJ1-5, with 7 positions matching TRBD1. This CDR3 comprises 13 residues. Germline V gene data show CDR1 as MDHEN and CDR2 as SYDVKM. The V and J ends lost 8 bases and 6 bases, in that order; junction bases with no gene match: 7. Combining the CDR3 with reference TRBV28 and TRBJ1-5 gives the whole variable domain DVKVTQSSRYLVKRTGEKVFLECVQDMDHENMFWYRQDPGLGLRLIYFSYDVKMKEKGDIPEGYSVSREKKERFSLILESASTNQTSMYLCASVYNRGQPQHFGDGTRLSIL.

This chain connects TRBV28 to TRBJ1-2, with a tentative D call TRBD1 (6 bases). CDR3 size: 13 residues. V gave up 5 bases and J gave up 4 bases, with 11 bases separating them. Germline-derived CDR1 and CDR2 are MDHEN and SYDVKM. Written as DNA, the CDR3 is TGTGCCAGCAGTCCGACAGGAGGCTATGGCTACACCTTC. Translated, it gives CASSPTGGYGYTF.

This clonotype was recorded a few times. A read error is possible here, since a much larger clone lies one base away. This sequence joins TRBV4-1 and TRBJ1-2, with D uncertain. The CDR3 covers 14 residues. Germline V gene lookup returns CDR1 MGHRA and CDR2 YSYEKL. CDR3 protein: CDSSQEPTNYGYTF. The CDR3 DNA is TGCGACAGCAGCCAAGAGCCTACGAACTATGGCTACACCTTC.

As for this clonotype: Compared with germline, one end of the junction differs, possibly owing to a read error. The chain's CDR3 is CTSSPPDTYDYGYTF. The CDR3 DNA is TGTACCAGCAGCCCCCCCGACACCTACGACTATGGCTACACCTTC. V is TRBV4-2 and J is TRBJ1-2; D not resolved. CDR1 and CDR2 (germline): LGHNA, YNFKEQ. This CDR3 spans 15 amino acids.

The J gene is TRBJ1-1, the V gene TRBV7-3, with no clear D. The CDR3 totals 17 residues. The germline CDR1 and CDR2 sequences are SGHTA and FQGTGA. V was cut by 5 bases and J by 1 base, with 20 bases left in between. The CDR3 coding sequence is TGTGCCAGCAGCCTTACTAAAATCGGACTGGCGAACACTGAAGCTTTCTTT. Translated: CASSLTKIGLANTEAFF.

This clonotype was observed many times. The genes are TRBV7-6 and TRBJ1-1; the match to TRBD1 covers 8 bases. The V gene's germline CDR1 is SGHVS and CDR2 FNYEAQ. The CDR3 sequence is 13 residues long. V dropped 5 bases and J dropped 7; count of bases not matched to a gene: 6. The CDR3: CASSHRGWDEAFF. The CDR3 DNA is TGTGCCAGCAGCCACAGGGGGTGGGATGAAGCTTTCTTT. The full variable domain, with the rest looked up from reference TRBV7-6 and TRBJ1-1, is GAGVSQSPRYKVTKRGQDVALRCDPISGHVSLYWYRQALGQGPEFLTYFNYEAQQDKSGLPNDRFSAERPEGSISTLTIQRTEQRDSAMYRCASSHRGWDEAFFGQGTRLTVV.

This clonotype was seen a few times. Here the CDR3 omits its conserved ending phenylalanine or tryptophan, so a read error is the likely source. The gene calls are TRBV3-1 and TRBJ1-1; no firm D call. V lost 5 bases to trimming and J lost 7 bases, with 14 bases between them. CDR1 and CDR2 from the germline V gene are LGHDT and YNNKEL (reference sequence). This CDR3 has 13 residues. CDR3 sequence reads: CASSSEKEFEAFY. The CDR3 region has the DNA TGTGCCAGCAGCTCCGAGAAGGAATTTGAAGCTTTCTAT.

This clonotype was seen repeatedly, ten times or more. V usage is TRBV7-3 and J usage is TRBJ2-3; D perhaps matches TRBD2 (6 bases). The V and J ends lost 1 base and 6 bases respectively, with 8 bases between them. Germline V gene sequence: CDR1 SGHTA, CDR2 FQGTGA. There are 13 residues in the CDR3. The CDR3 spells CASSLSGTDTQYF. The CDR3 DNA follows: TGTGCCAGCAGCTTAAGCGGGACTGATACGCAGTATTTT.

Notes on this clonotype: Since a much larger clone is just one base distant, this may be a read error. Since no conserved phenylalanine or tryptophan closes the CDR3, a read error is the likely cause. The chain joins TRBV27 to TRBJ2-1, with no clear D. V gave up 5 bases and J gave up 4 bases, with 12 bases separating them. Germline-derived CDR1 and CDR2 are MNHEY and SMNVEV (reference sequence). This CDR3 has 14 amino acids. CDR3 coding DNA: TGTGCCAGCAGTCCCTCGACTTCATACAATGAGCAGTTCTCC. This translates into CASSPSTSYNEQFS.

This clonotype was counted many times. The V call is TRBV20-1, the J call TRBJ2-7, with a possible D match to TRBD2 (5 bases). Trimming removed 3 bases from V and 7 bases from J, with 19 bases in between. Germline V CDR1 and CDR2: DFQATT, SNEGSKA (reference sequence). This CDR3 has 14 residues. For the CDR3, the DNA is TGCAGTGCTAGCCTGACTCCGTCGGGGTGGGAGCAGTACTTC. Translating it yields CSASLTPSGWEQYF.

This clonotype was counted ten times or more. The gene calls are TRBV12-3 or TRBV12-4 and TRBJ1-4; possibly TRBD1 for D (6 bases). The germline V and J ends were trimmed by 3 bases and 8 bases, with 10 bases remaining between them. This CDR3 spans 13 amino acids. The CDR3 protein is CASSFWGAEKLFF. In DNA, the CDR3 is TGTGCCAGCAGTTTCTGGGGGGCCGAAAAACTGTTTTTT.

This clonotype has more than one count but fewer than ten. The chain combines TRBV4-1 with TRBJ1-3; D gene uncertain. Germline V lookup: CDR1 MGHRA, CDR2 YSYEKL. There are 15 residues in the CDR3. V was shortened by 0 bases and J by 3 bases, with 9 bases between the two germline ends. CDR3: CASSQERAVGNTIYF. The CDR3 nucleotides read TGCGCCAGCAGCCAAGAAAGGGCAGTTGGAAACACCATATATTTT.

By frequency in the sample, this clonotype is medium-sized (0.01 to 0.1%). The chain uses TRBV4-1 and TRBJ2-3; possible D gene TRBD2, 5 bases. V lost 0 bases and J lost 6, with 13 bases in between. Per the germline V gene, CDR1 is MGHRA and CDR2 is YSYEKL. This CDR3 has 15 residues. The CDR3 sequence: CASSQDRLAADTQYF. The CDR3 region has the DNA TGCGCCAGCAGCCAAGATAGGCTAGCTGCGGATACGCAGTATTTT.

This clonotype was seen a handful of times. This sequence joins TRBV3-1 and TRBJ2-1, with a possible D match to TRBD2 (6 bases). The CDR3 loop spans 15 amino acids. Trimming stripped 4 bases from V and 5 bases from J, with 15 bases between. The germline V gene encodes CDR1 LGHDT and CDR2 YNNKEL (reference sequence). CDR3 coding DNA: TGTGCCAGCAGCCCCCGGGGGACCACCCACAATGAGCAGTTCTTC. Encoded protein: CASSPRGTTHNEQFF.

Worth noting for this clonotype: A much larger clone lies one base from this, so it may be a read error. V is TRBV7-9 and J is TRBJ1-2; 7 nucleotides agree with TRBD1. The CDR3 has 14 residues. Germline loops: CDR1 SEHNR, CDR2 FQNEAQ (reference sequence). CDR3 in DNA: TGTGTCAGCAGCCTTACCAGGGGGAACTATGGCTACACCTTC. Its protein product is CVSSLTRGNYGYTF. The full variable domain, rest sourced from reference TRBV7-9 and TRBJ1-2, is DTGVSQNPRHKITKRGQNVTFRCDPISEHNRLYWYRQTLGQGPEFLTYFQNEAQLEKSRLLSDRFSAERPKGSFSTLEIQRTEQGDSAMYLCVSSLTRGNYGYTFGSGTRLTVV.

Ten or more counts support this clonotype. V gene TRBV29-1 combines with J gene TRBJ2-5; D might be TRBD2 (6 bases). V lost 4 bases and J lost 4, with 16 bases in between. CDR1 SQVTM and CDR2 ANQGSEA come from the germline V gene. The CDR3 has 14 amino acids. The CDR3: CSVVLALPPETQYF. CDR3 coding DNA: TGCAGCGTTGTACTAGCCCTCCCACCAGAGACCCAGTACTTC.

This clonotype has a single count. The chain combines TRBV15 with TRBJ2-7; perhaps TRBD1 as D (6 bases). The CDR3 is 14 amino acids. V dropped 3 bases and J dropped 6 bases, with 15 bases sitting between them. Germline loops: CDR1 LNHNV, CDR2 YYDKDF (reference sequence). CDR3 in amino acids: CATSSGQYRPEQYF. Written as DNA, the CDR3 is TGTGCCACCAGCAGTGGACAGTACAGGCCCGAGCAGTACTTC.

This clonotype occurred a few times. The chain joins TRBV7-3 to TRBJ2-7; no definite D call. The germline V and J ends were trimmed by 1 base and 0 bases, with 10 bases remaining between them. The CDR3 length is 15 residues. The V gene's germline CDR1 is SGHTA and CDR2 FQGTGA. The CDR3 loop reads CASSLKTARSYEQYF. In DNA form, the CDR3 reads TGTGCCAGCAGCTTAAAAACTGCCCGCTCCTACGAGCAGTACTTC.

The chain couples TRBV4-1 to TRBJ1-2; TRBD1 might be the D (5 bases). V lost 1 base and J lost 2, with 5 bases in between. The germline CDR1 and CDR2 sequences are MGHRA and YSYEKL. CDR3 length: 13 amino acids. CDR3 residues: CASSQGGNYGYTF. CDR3 bases: TGCGCCAGCAGCCAAGGGGGGAACTATGGCTACACCTTC.

In its sample, this clonotype was seen many times. The chain recombines TRBV4-2 with TRBJ2-5; D is tentatively TRBD1 or TRBD2 (5 bases each). The V gene's germline CDR1 is LGHNA and CDR2 YNFKEQ. The CDR3 loop spans 14 amino acids. V was trimmed by 6 bases and J by 7 bases, leaving 18 bases between them. The DNA for the CDR3 is TGTGCCAGCAGTCACACCGGGACGGACTCGACCCAGTACTTC. Its protein is CASSHTGTDSTQYF.

This clonotype came up a few times. This chain links TRBV21-1 with TRBJ2-3. TRBV21-1 is a pseudogene locus. The CDR3 spans 14 residues. CDR3 nucleotide sequence: TGTGCCAGCAGCCTCGAGTCGGGCACAGATACGCAGTATTTT. It encodes CASSLESGTDTQYF.

This rearrangement joins TRBV20-1 to TRBJ1-2, with D possibly TRBD1 on 5 matching bases. Germline V lookup: CDR1 DFQATT, CDR2 SNEGSKA (reference sequence). Trimming shortened V by 0 bases and J by 8 bases, and 13 bases separated the two germline ends. The CDR3 sequence is 13 residues long. CDR3 DNA sequence: TGCAGTGCTAGAGATGGGGCTACAGGCGGCTACACCTTC. Translated, it gives CSARDGATGGYTF.

To note about this clonotype: A much larger clone is a single base away; this may be a read error. The chain employs TRBV5-6 and TRBJ2-5; 7 bases fit TRBD2. Germline-derived CDR1 and CDR2 are SGHDT and YYEEEE. V lost 4 bases, J lost 2 bases, and 2 bases stayed unmatched. This CDR3 is built from 13 residues. The CDR3: CASSGRVQETQYF. In DNA form, the CDR3 reads TGTGCCAGCAGCGGGAGGGTTCAAGAGACCCAGTACTTC.

This chain links TRBV30 with TRBJ1-6; D is uncertain. Germline loops: CDR1 GTSNPN, CDR2 SVGIG (reference sequence). V gave up 0 bases and J gave up 7 bases, with 10 bases separating them. CDR3 size: 14 residues. The CDR3: CAWSVLHGNSPLHF. As DNA, the CDR3 is TGTGCCTGGAGTGTACTACATGGGAATTCACCCCTCCACTTT. Together with reference TRBV30 and TRBJ1-6, the CDR3 gives the full variable domain: SQTIHQWPATLVQPVGSPLSLECTVEGTSNPNLYWYRQAAGRGLQLLFYSVGIGQISSEVPQNLSASRPQDRQFILSSKKLLLSDSGFYLCAWSVLHGNSPLHFGNGTRLTVT.

V is TRBV7-3 and J is TRBJ2-2; D is unresolved. V was clipped by 1 base and J by 6 bases, with 6 bases between them. The CDR3 spans 13 residues. The germline CDR1 and CDR2 sequences are SGHTA and FQGTGA. CDR3 sequence: CASSLIPAGELFF. The CDR3 coding sequence is TGTGCCAGCAGCTTAATTCCGGCCGGGGAGCTGTTTTTT.

V is TRBV7-9 and J is TRBJ2-5, with 10 bases lining up with TRBD1. V lost 1 base and J lost 5; bases outside the gene matches: 10. CDR1 is SEHNR, CDR2 FQNEAQ, per germline (reference sequence). This CDR3 spans 17 amino acids. The CDR3, as DNA: TGTGCCAGCAGCTTAGGAAGGACAGGGGGTCGGTACGAGACCCAGTACTTC. Protein sequence: CASSLGRTGGRYETQYF.

For this clonotype: An end of the junction does not agree with germline; a read error may underlie this. This chain joins TRBV24-1 and TRBJ2-1, with D unclear. CDR3 size: 17 residues. Germline-derived CDR1 and CDR2 are KGHDR and SFDVKD. The chain's CDR3 is CATSDSTSKSPYNEQSF. CDR3 sequence (DNA): TGTGCCACCAGTGATTCGACAAGCAAGAGTCCTTACAATGAGCAGTCCTTC.

There are a few counts of this clonotype. The V gene is TRBV7-9, the J gene TRBJ2-7; D is tentatively TRBD1 or TRBD2 (5 bases each). CDR3 length: 15 amino acids. Between the trimmed V and J ends, which lost 5 bases and 4 bases, there was a span of 18 bases. Germline V gene data show CDR1 as SEHNR and CDR2 as FQNEAQ (reference sequence). The CDR3 spells CASSPPAGSFYEQYF. CDR3 coding DNA: TGTGCCAGCAGCCCGCCAGCAGGGAGTTTTTACGAGCAGTACTTC.